In this sample, the clone carrying this T cell receptor beta chain turned up a few times. This sample is drawn from a study of blood T cell repertoires in COVID-19. Across the whole study: The United States, Italy and Spain supplied acute and convalescent COVID-19 samples. Sample material is recorded as cDNA or gDNA derived from T cells, B-cell-depleted T cells, or PBMCs.

This CDR3 is 15 amino acids long. Germline trimming cut 4 bases from V and 5 bases from J; bases unmatched to any gene: 8. Germline V CDR1 and CDR2: MNHEY, SMNVEV (reference sequence). Per the original data handling: Amplified reference gene primers provided the basis for estimating nucleated cell counts. Repertoires were generated with immunoSEQ multiplex PCR, while TCRdb's copy carries only in-frame clones and drops some. V and J calls and clone size follow that table, whereas D and trimming were derived from the DNA. The table includes about 180,000 clones, roughly 80% detected once. Source material: peripheral blood. This clonotype was obtained from a woman aged 70-85 years with acute or convalescent COVID-19. The chain couples TRBV27 to TRBJ2-3; 8 positions agree with TRBD2. CDR3 protein: CASSSKRGLKDTQYF. The CDR3 DNA reads TGTGCCAGCAGTTCAAAGCGGGGGCTTAAAGATACGCAGTATTTT.